These T cell receptor beta chains were read from a single sample in a study of response to subunit inactivated influenza vaccine. TCRdb passed the RT-PCR reads through MiXCR, listing each CDR3 protein once. The table has roughly 780,000 distinct CDR3 sequences, around a sixth seen once. Sequences were derived from PBMCs from blood, sampled approximately 5 days after vaccination. All receptors derive from a man over 45 who received an inactivated influenza vaccine. Both conserved end residues are part of each CDR3. A D gene is named only where the DNA matches it firmly. Clone size is not always given. Where it is, it says once, few, many or a class for expanded clones.

j_call	v_call	d_call	clone_size	cdr3_nt	cdr3_aa
TRBJ2-5	TRBV29-1	NA	NA	TGCAGCGTTGAGACTTCAGAGACCCAGTACTTC	CSVETSETQYF
TRBJ1-5	TRBV28	TRBD1	NA	TGTGCCAGCAGCCGAAGAACCGGGACAGGCCTCAATCAGCCCCAGCATTTT	CASSRRTGTGLNQPQHF
TRBJ2-1	TRBV2	NA	once	TGTGCCCTCAGTTTCGTTTATGGGGTTAGGGTTGCCTACAATGAGCAGTTCTTC	CALSFVYGVRVAYNEQFF
TRBJ2-3	TRBV12-3/TRBV12-4	TRBD1	few	TGTGCCAGCAGGCAGGGGGCCCCCACAGATACGCAGTATTTT	CASRQGAPTDTQYF
TRBJ1-5	TRBV12-3/TRBV12-4	NA	many	TGTGCCAGCAAGAGACAGGGCAATCAGCCCCAGCATTTT	CASKRQGNQPQHF
TRBJ1-1	TRBV29-1	NA	few	TGCAGCGTTGATAGCGGCACTGAAGCTTTCTTT	CSVDSGTEAFF
TRBJ2-7	TRBV28	TRBD2	many	TGTGCCAGCAGTCTAGCGGGTCGGGGGGCATACGAGCAGTACTTC	CASSLAGRGAYEQYF
TRBJ1-6	TRBV5-1	TRBD1	NA	TGCGCCAGCAGCACCCTCGGGACAGGCGATTCACCCCTCCACTTT	CASSTLGTGDSPLHF
TRBJ1-2	TRBV24-1	NA	NA	TGTGCCACGCCACCGGGGAATTCAAACTATGGCTACACCTTC	CATPPGNSNYGYTF
TRBJ2-3	TRBV20-1	TRBD1	many	TGCAGTGCTCTAGCAGGGGGCGGGACAGATACGCAGTATTTT	CSALAGGGTDTQYF
TRBJ2-1	TRBV3-1	NA	few	TGTGCCAGCAGCCAGGGTCAGGGGCGCGATGAGCAGTTCTTC	CASSQGQGRDEQFF
TRBJ1-6	TRBV12-3/TRBV12-4	NA	many	TGTGCCAGCAGCTTAAATCCGAATTCACCCCTCCACTTT	CASSLNPNSPLHF
TRBJ2-7	TRBV7-7	NA	NA	TGTGCCAGCAGCTATCTCGGAGGCTACGAGCAGTACTTC	CASSYLGGYEQYF
TRBJ1-5	TRBV20-1	NA	NA	TGCAGTGCTAGAGTGGGTAGAGATCAGCCCCAGCATTTT	CSARVGRDQPQHF
TRBJ2-5	TRBV6-2/TRBV6-3	NA	NA	TGTGCCAGCAGTTACTCGTGGAGAGAGACCCAGTACTTC	CASSYSWRETQYF
TRBJ2-2	TRBV6-1	NA	few	TGTGCCAGCAGTGAACAGCCACACACCGGGGAGCTGTTTTTT	CASSEQPHTGELFF
TRBJ2-5	TRBV28	TRBD2	NA	TGTGCCAGCAGTTTTGATCCTAGCGGGGGGGCCGTACAAGAGACCCAGTACTTC	CASSFDPSGGAVQETQYF
TRBJ2-1	TRBV20-1	TRBD2	few	TGCAGTGCTAGCTGGCGGGAGGGCTACAATGAGCAGTTCTTC	CSASWREGYNEQFF
TRBJ1-1	TRBV6-1	NA	many	TGTGCCAGCAGTCCCGGAACAGGGCACCGAACACTGGGCACTGAAGCTTTCTTT	CASSPGTGHRTLGTEAFF
TRBJ2-7	TRBV7-2	NA	NA	TGTGCCAGCAGATTTAACGCCGGGACCTACGAGCAGTACTTC	CASRFNAGTYEQYF